This T cell receptor beta chain derives from a study of T cell responses to AZD1222 COVID-19 vaccine. This table comes from immunoSEQ multiplex PCR, and its TCRdb copy is limited to in-frame clones, with some not included. The sample yields around 180,000 clones, 85% to 90% seen once. Concerning this clone: Its antigen is unidentified.

Deletions cut 3 bases from V and 2 bases from J, with 8 bases between. Germline assignment: CDR1 MDHEN and CDR2 SYDVKM. The CDR3 consists of 14 residues. Overall study results and limits: Spike-specific TCR breadth and depth rose after two AZD1222 doses. Close to half of spike-specific TCRs reportedly recognize unmutated variant regions. Donors were mostly white British, more females; clonal diversity possibly underestimated. Seropositive at baseline were only five or six AZD1222 recipients.

V is TRBV28 and J is TRBJ1-3; D is perhaps TRBD1 (5 bases). This receptor was identified in an adult in good health. Sample: peripheral blood, taken on day 0 of MenACWY control vaccination. The CDR3 here is CASSLGGAGNTIYF. CDR3 bases: TGTGCCAGCAGTTTGGGGGGGGCTGGAAACACCATATATTTT.